Included here is one TCR beta chain sequence, with context. Random hexamers were used to reverse transcribe about 0.45 to 1 ug of RNA. Amplification of TCR beta CDR3 was carried out by immunoSEQ multiplex PCR, which covered 54 Vbeta and 13 Jbeta segments. TCRdb passed the immunoSEQ multiplex PCR reads through MiXCR, listing each CDR3 protein once. The data hold some 180,000 distinct CDR3 sequences, with under 95% observed a single time. Sequencing of TCR beta was undertaken in CD8+ and CD4+ T cells derived from blood. The controls were healthy donors who were matched for age and sex. Negative isolation yielded CD4+ and CD8+ T cells, and FACS enriched TEMRA cells. CDR1 and CDR2 (germline): LGHDT, YNNKEL (reference sequence). Trimming took 2 bases from V and 8 from J, leaving 9 bases between them. The CDR3 is 12 residues long. This sample was taken from a study of CD8 T cells in Susac syndrome.

The V and J genes are TRBV3-1 and TRBJ1-1; tentatively, D is TRBD1 (5 bases). The sequenced sample consisted of CD4+ T cells from PBMCs. This TCR was recovered from a human donor in good health. CDR3 nucleotide sequence: TGTGCCAGCAGCCAAAGGGGAATAGAAGCTTTCTTT. Its translation: CASSQRGIEAFF.